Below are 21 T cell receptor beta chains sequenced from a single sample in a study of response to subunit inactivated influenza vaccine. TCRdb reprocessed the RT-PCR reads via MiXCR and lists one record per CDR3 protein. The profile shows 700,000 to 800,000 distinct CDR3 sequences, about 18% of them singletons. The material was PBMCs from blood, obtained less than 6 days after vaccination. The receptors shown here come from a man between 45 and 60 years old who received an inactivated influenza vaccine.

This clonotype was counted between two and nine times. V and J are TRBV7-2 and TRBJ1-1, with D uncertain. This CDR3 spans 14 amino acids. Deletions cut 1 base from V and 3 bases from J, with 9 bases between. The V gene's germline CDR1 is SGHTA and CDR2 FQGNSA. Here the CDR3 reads CASSLVGIHTEAFF. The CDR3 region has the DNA TGTGCCAGCAGCTTAGTCGGAATCCACACTGAAGCTTTCTTT.

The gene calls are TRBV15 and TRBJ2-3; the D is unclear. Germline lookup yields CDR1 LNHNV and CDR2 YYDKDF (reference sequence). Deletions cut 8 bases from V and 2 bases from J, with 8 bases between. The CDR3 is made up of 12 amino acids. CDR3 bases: TGTGCCACCGTTTTATTCACAGATACGCAGTATTTT. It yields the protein CATVLFTDTQYF.

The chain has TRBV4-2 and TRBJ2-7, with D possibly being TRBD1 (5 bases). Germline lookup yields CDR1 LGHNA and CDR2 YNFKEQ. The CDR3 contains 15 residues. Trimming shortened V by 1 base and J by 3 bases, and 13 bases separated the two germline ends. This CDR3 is CASSQVGQGDYEQYF. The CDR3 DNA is TGTGCCAGCAGCCAAGTAGGCCAGGGTGACTACGAGCAGTACTTC.

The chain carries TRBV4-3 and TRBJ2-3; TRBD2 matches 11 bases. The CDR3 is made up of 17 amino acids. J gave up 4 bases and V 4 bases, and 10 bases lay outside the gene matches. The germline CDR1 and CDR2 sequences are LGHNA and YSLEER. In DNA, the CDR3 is TGCGCCAGCAGCCTAGGGGTAGCGGGAGGGCCTGCAGATACGCAGTATTTT. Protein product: CASSLGVAGGPADTQYF.

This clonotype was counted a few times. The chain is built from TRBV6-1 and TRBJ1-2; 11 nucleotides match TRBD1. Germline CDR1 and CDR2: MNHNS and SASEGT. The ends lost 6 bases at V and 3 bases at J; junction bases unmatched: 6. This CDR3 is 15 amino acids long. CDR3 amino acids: CASRERDRGDYGYTF. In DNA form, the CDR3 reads TGTGCCAGCAGAGAACGGGACAGGGGGGACTATGGCTACACCTTC.

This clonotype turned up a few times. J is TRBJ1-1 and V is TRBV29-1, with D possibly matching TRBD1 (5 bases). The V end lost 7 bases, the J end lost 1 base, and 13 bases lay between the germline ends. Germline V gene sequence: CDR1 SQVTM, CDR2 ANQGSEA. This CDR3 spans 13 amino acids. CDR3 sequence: CSGSGAPNTEAFF. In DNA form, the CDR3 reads TGCAGCGGTTCCGGGGCGCCGAACACTGAAGCTTTCTTT.

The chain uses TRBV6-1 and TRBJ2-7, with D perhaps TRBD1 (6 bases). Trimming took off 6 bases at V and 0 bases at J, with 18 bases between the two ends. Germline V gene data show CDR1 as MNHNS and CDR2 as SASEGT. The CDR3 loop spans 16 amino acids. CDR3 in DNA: TGTGCCAGCAGGGGGGCCGGCGGGCTCAGCTCCTACGAGCAGTACTTC. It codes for CASRGAGGLSSYEQYF.

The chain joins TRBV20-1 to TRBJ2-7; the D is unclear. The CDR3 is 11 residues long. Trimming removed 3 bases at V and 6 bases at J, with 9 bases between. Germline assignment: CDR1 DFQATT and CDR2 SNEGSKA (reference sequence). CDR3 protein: CSARGAIEQYF. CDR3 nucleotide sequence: TGCAGTGCTAGGGGCGCAATCGAGCAGTACTTC.

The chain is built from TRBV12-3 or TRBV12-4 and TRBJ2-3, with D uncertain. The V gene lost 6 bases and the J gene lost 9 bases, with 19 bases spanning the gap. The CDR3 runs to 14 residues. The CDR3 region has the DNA TGTGCCAGCAGCTTGGACCGACCTCTCCCCACGCAGTATTTT. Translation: CASSLDRPLPTQYF.

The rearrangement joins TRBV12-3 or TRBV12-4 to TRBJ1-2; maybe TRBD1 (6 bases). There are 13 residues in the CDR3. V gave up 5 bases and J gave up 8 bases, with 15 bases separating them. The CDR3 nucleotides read TGTGCCAGCAGTCCAAACAGGGTATGGGGCTACACCTTC. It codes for CASSPNRVWGYTF.

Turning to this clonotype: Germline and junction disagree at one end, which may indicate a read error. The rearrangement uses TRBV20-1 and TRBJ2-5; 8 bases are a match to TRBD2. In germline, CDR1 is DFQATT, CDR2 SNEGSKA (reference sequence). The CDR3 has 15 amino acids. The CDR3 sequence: CSARGATSEKETQYF. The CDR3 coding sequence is TGCAGTGCCAGAGGGGCGACTAGCGAGAAAGAGACCCAGTACTTC.

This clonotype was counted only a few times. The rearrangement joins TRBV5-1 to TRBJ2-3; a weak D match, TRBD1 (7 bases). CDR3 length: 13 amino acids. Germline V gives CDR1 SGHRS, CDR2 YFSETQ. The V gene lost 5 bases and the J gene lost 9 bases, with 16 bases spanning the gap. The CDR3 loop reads CASSSDREATQYF. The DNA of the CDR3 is TGCGCCAGCAGTTCCGACAGGGAGGCGACGCAGTATTTT.

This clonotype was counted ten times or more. The CDR3 region has the DNA TGTGCCAGCAGCTTAGGTCAGGGGGTGAACATCGAGCAGTACTTC. It is translated as CASSLGQGVNIEQYF. The chain joins TRBV7-9 to TRBJ2-7; 7 positions match TRBD1. V was pared by 1 base and J by 6 bases, with 9 bases of the junction left unmatched. The CDR3 runs 15 residues. Germline values: CDR1 SEHNR, CDR2 FQNEAQ (reference sequence).

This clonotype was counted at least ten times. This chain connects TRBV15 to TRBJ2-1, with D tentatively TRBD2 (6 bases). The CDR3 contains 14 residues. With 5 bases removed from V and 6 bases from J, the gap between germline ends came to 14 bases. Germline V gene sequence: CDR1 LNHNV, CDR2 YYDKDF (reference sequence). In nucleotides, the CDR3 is TGTGCCACCAGCGTTAGCGGCGGTATCAATGAGCAGTTCTTC. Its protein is CATSVSGGINEQFF.

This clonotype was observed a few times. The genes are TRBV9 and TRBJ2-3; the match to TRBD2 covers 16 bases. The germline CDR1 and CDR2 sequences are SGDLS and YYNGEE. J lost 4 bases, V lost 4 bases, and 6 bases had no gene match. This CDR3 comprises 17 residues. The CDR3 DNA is TGTGCCAGCAGCCCGGGACTAGCGGGGGGGCATGCAGATACGCAGTATTTT. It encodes CASSPGLAGGHADTQYF.

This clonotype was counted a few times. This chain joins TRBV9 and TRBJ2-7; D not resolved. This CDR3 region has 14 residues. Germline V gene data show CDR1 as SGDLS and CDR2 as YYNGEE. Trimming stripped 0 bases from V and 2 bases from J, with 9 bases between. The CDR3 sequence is CASSVDPSTYEQYF. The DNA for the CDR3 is TGTGCCAGCAGCGTAGATCCCAGTACCTACGAGCAGTACTTC. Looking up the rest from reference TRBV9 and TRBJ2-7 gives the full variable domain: DSGVTQTPKHLITATGQRVTLRCSPRSGDLSVYWYQQSLDQGLQFLIQYYNGEERAKGNILERFSAQQFPDLHSELNLSSLELGDSALYFCASSVDPSTYEQYFGPGTRLTVT.

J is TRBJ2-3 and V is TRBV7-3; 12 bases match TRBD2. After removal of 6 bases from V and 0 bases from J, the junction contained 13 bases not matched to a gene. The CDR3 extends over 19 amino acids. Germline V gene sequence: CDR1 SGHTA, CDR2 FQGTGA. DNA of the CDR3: TGTGCCAGCAGGCCTAATCTAGCGGGAGGGCCTTCTAGCACAGATACGCAGTATTTT. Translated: CASRPNLAGGPSSTDTQYF.

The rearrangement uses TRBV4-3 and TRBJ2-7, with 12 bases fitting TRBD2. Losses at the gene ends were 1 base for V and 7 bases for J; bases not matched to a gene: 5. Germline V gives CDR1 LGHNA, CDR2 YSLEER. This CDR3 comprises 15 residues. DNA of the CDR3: TGCGCCAGCAGCCAAGCTAGCGGGAGGGCCGGTGAGCAGTACTTC. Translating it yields CASSQASGRAGEQYF.

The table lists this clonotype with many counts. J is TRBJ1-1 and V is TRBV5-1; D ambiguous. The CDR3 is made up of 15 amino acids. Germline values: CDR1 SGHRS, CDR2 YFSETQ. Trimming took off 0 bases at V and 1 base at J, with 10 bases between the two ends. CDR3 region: CASSLETVRNTEAFF. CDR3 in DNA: TGCGCCAGCAGCTTGGAAACAGTAAGGAACACTGAAGCTTTCTTT.

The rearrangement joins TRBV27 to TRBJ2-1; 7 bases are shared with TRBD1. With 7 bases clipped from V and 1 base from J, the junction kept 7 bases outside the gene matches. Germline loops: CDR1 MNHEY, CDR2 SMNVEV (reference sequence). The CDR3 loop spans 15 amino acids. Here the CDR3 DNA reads TGTGCCAGCACCTCGACAGGGTCTTCCTACAATGAGCAGTTCTTC. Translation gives CASTSTGSSYNEQFF.

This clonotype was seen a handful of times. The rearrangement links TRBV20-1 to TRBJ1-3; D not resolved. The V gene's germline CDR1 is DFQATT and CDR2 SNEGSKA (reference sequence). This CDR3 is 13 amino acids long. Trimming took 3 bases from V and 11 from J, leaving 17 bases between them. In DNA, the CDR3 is TGCAGTGCTAGGCACCACCAAGTCGCGGCCATATATTTT. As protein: CSARHHQVAAIYF.